This TCR beta chain originates from a study of Graves' ophthalmopathy and Graves' hyperthyroidism. The TCR beta CDR3 regions underwent amplification from RNA transcripts. Second-round multiplex PCR followed a first-round RT-PCR using HTBI primers. TCRdb passed the multiplex PCR reads through MiXCR, listing each CDR3 protein once. The top ten clones hold about 4% of a sample with a few hundred thousand distinct CDR3 sequences, under 40% of them seen once. The CDR3 is made up of 14 amino acids. The ends were cut back, 1 base at V and 4 bases at J, with 9 bases in the middle. Germline lookup yields CDR1 SGHTS and CDR2 YDEGEE. About this clonotype: Its specificity is unknown.

Study findings and constraints: Appearing in blood as well were most expanded thyroid clonotypes above 0.001 frequency.

This clonotype originated in an adult man with Graves' hyperthyroidism. The V call is TRBV5-8, the J call TRBJ1-5, with D perhaps matching TRBD1 (6 bases). Material: peripheral blood or thyroid tissue (not recorded which). CDR3 coding DNA: TGTGCCAGCAGCTTGATTGGACAGAATCAGCCCCAGCATTTT. Translated, it gives CASSLIGQNQPQHF.